This T cell receptor beta chain was found in a study of CD8 T cells in ankylosing spondylitis. General study results and limits: Characteristic, it appeared, of ankylosing spondylitis blood was a TCR beta motif of about eight highly homologous variants. Significant enrichment of disease-linked clones was reportedly seen in matched ankylosing spondylitis synovial fluid.

This clonotype was detected many times. The antigen remains unidentified. The germline CDR1 and CDR2 sequences are KGHSH and LQKENI. V lost 0 bases to trimming and J lost 4 bases, with 13 bases between them. This CDR3 is built from 15 residues. In making TCR beta libraries, quantitative 5'-RACE with molecular barcodes was used. Via MiXCR, TCRdb re-called the 5' RACE reads, giving one row per CDR3 protein. The profile shows 250,000 or so distinct CDR3 sequences, roughly 10% of them singletons. This clonotype was obtained from a male donor with ankylosing spondylitis or in good health (not recorded which). Material for sequencing was blood, either unsorted or a sorted T cell fraction (not recorded which). V and J are TRBV18 and TRBJ2-7; D is possibly TRBD1 (6 bases). The CDR3 loop reads CASSPPDRSSYEQYF. CDR3 in DNA: TGTGCCAGCTCACCACCAGACAGGAGTTCATACGAGCAGTACTTC.